What follows describes a single T cell receptor (beta chain). Antigen unknown. The record originates from a study of regulatory T cells in long-lasting Graves disease. About the research overall: In persistent Graves' disease, antithyroid drugs had been taken for over 5 years and TSH receptor antibodies stayed positive. Study-wide points: Persistent cases favored TRBV28, TRBJ1-2 and TRBJ2-5.

Construction of the TCR beta libraries employed iRepertoire HTBI primers in conjunction with Arm-PCR of CDR3 regions. TCRdb passed the multiplex PCR reads through MiXCR, listing each CDR3 protein once. The data show about 430,000 distinct CDR3 sequences, with around 20% seen just once and around 15% held by the top ten. J lost 4 bases, V lost 5 bases, and 3 bases had no gene match. The CDR3 runs to 13 residues. Germline-derived CDR1 and CDR2 are SQVTM and ANQGSEA. This sample's time point: persistent/refractory GD, antithyroid drugs over 5 years with positive TRAb. RNA extracted from PBMCs served as the sequencing template. The source of the patients was an endocrinology department in Xi'an, China.

This sample comprised peripheral blood mononuclear cells (PBMCs), obtained when the disease was refractory, from a patient treated with antithyroid drugs. The genes are TRBV29-1 and TRBJ2-2; 8 bases are a match to TRBD1. This receptor was identified in a female donor with Graves disease. The chain's CDR3 is CSVPRGPTGELFF. CDR3 sequence (DNA): TGCAGCGTTCCCAGGGGGCCCACCGGGGAGCTGTTTTTT.